What follows describes a single TCR beta chain. What it binds is unknown. Other DNA sequences within the sample encode an identical CDR3. The data are from a study of shared clonotypes between healthy human individuals. Overall study context: Donors had three CD4 naive, three CD4 memory, two CD8 naive and one CD8 memory plate apiece.

CD45RO-negative, CCR7-positively selected cells formed the naive CD8 fraction, excluding terminally differentiated effector memory CD45RA+ cells. Profiled with immunoSEQ multiplex PCR; TCRdb holds only in-frame clones, not every one. Of hundreds of thousands of clones listed, approximately 95% are singletons. Study outcomes and limitations: Only blood was sampled; tissue repertoires likely differ.

The germline gives CDR1 MDHEN, CDR2 SYDVKM. The trim removed 5 bases at V and 5 bases at J, leaving 2 bases unmatched. The length of the CDR3 is 12 residues. V is TRBV28 and J is TRBJ1-1; 7 bases fit TRBD1. This TCR came from a young woman in good health. The sample was naive CD8+ T cells sorted from blood. The CDR3 loop is CASSPTGTEAFF. The CDR3 DNA sequence: TGTGCCAGCAGTCCGACAGGGACTGAAGCTTTCTTT.